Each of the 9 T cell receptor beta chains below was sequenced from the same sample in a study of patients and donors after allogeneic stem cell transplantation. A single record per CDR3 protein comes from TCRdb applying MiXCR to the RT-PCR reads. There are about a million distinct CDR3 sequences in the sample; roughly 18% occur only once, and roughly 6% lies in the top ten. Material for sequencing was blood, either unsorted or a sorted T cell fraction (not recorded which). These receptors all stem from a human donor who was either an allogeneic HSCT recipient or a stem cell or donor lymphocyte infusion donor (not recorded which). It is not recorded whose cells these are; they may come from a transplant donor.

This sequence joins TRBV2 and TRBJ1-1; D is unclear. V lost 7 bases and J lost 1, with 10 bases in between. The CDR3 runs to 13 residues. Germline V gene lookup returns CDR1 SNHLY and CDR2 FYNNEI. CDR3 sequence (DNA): TGTGCCAGCATGGCCGGGAAGAACACTGAAGCTTTCTTT. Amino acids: CASMAGKNTEAFF. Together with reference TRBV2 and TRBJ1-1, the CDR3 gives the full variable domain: EPEVTQTPSHQVTQMGQEVILRCVPISNHLYFYWYRQILGQKVEFLVSFYNNEISEKSEIFDDQFSVERPDGSNFTLKIRSTKLEDSAMYFCASMAGKNTEAFFGQGTRLTVV.

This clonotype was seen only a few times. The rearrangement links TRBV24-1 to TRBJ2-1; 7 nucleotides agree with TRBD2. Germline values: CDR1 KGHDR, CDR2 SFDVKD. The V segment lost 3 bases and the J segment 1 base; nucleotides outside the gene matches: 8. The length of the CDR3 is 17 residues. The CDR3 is CATSDTRGSRSYNEQFF. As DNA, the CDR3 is TGTGCCACCAGTGATACACGCGGGAGTCGGTCCTACAATGAGCAGTTCTTC.

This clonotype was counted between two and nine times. The CDR3 spells CASGLTGTVNTGELFF. The CDR3 bases are TGTGCTAGTGGTCTTACCGGGACAGTGAACACCGGGGAGCTGTTTTTT. The chain combines TRBV12-5 with TRBJ2-2, with 7 bases that match TRBD1. Germline trimming cut 5 bases from V and 1 base from J; bases unmatched to any gene: 7. Germline CDR1 reads LGHNT; CDR2 reads FRNRAP. The CDR3 is made up of 16 amino acids.

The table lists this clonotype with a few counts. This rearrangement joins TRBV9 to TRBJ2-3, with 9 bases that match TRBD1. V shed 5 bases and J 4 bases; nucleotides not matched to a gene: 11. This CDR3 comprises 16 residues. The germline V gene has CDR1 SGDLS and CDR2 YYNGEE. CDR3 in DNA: TGTGCCAGCAGTTCGACCGGGACAGGGAGTGCAGATACGCAGTATTTT. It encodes CASSSTGTGSADTQYF.

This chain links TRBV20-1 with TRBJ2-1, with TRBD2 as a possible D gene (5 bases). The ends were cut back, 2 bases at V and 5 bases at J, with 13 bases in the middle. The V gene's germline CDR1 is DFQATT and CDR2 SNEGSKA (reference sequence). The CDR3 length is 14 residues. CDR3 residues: CSARFVGAHNEQFF. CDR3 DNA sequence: TGCAGTGCTAGATTTGTGGGAGCACACAATGAGCAGTTCTTC.

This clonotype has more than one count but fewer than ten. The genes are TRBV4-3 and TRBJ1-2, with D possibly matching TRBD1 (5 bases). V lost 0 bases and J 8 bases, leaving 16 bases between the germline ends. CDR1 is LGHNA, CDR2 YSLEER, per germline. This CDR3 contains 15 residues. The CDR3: CASSQEAQGAWGYTF. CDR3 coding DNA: TGCGCCAGCAGCCAAGAAGCCCAGGGCGCGTGGGGCTACACCTTC.

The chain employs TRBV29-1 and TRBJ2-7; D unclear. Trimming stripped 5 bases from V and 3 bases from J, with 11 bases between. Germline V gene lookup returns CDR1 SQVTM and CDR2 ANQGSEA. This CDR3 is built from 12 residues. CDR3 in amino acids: CSVINRGYEQYF. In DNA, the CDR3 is TGCAGCGTTATAAACAGAGGCTACGAGCAGTACTTC.

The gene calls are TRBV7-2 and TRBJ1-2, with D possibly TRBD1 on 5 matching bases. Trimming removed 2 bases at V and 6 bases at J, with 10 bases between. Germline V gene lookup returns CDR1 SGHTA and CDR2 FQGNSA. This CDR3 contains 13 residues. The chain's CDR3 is CASSLIGADGYTF. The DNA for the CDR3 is TGTGCCAGCAGCTTAATTGGGGCGGATGGCTACACCTTC.

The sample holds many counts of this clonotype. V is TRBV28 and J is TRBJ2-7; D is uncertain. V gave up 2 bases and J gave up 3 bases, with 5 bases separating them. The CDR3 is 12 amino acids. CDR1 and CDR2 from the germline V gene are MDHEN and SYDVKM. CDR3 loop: CASSLGRYEQYF. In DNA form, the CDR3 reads TGTGCCAGCAGTTTAGGGCGCTACGAGCAGTACTTC. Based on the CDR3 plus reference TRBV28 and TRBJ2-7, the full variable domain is DVKVTQSSRYLVKRTGEKVFLECVQDMDHENMFWYRQDPGLGLRLIYFSYDVKMKEKGDIPEGYSVSREKKERFSLILESASTNQTSMYLCASSLGRYEQYFGPGTRLTVT.